A selection of T cell receptor beta chains follows, all from one sample in a study of shared T cell receptors in the human thymus. Generated by immunoSEQ multiplex PCR, the TCRdb table keeps only in-frame clones and is missing some. The repertoire holds 720,000 or so clones, 70% to 90% seen once, with over 0.008% in the top ten. The sample was also linked to a second study, of human thymus T cells.

The specimen was thymocytes. The source of these receptors is a girl in the first two years of life with a congenital heart defect. Each CDR3 is given with its conserved first and last residue. Each record gives: J gene, D gene, clone size, V gene, CDR3 protein, CDR3 DNA. The D gene is left open where the match is weak. Expanded clones are given a class, and other clones once, few, many or no size at all.

TRBJ2-3 TRBD1 once TRBV2 CASSEGSGGLTSSTDTQYF TGTGCCAGCAGTGAAGGGTCAGGGGGCCTCACCTCTAGCACAGATACGCAGTATTTT
TRBJ2-7 TRBD2 once TRBV15 CATSRPWTSGREQYF TGTGCCACCAGCAGACCCTGGACTAGCGGGCGCGAGCAGTACTTC
TRBJ1-4 TRBD1 - TRBV5-4 CASSLYRGHEKLFF TGTGCCAGCAGCTTGTACAGGGGCCACGAAAAACTGTTTTTT
TRBJ1-2 - - TRBV7-9 CASSLAVFVGYTF TGTGCCAGCAGCTTAGCTGTTTTCGTTGGCTACACCTTC
TRBJ1-1 - - TRBV29-1 CSVEVREMNTEAFF TGCAGCGTTGAAGTTCGGGAAATGAACACTGAAGCTTTCTTT
TRBJ2-5 TRBD1 once TRBV29-1 CSVAKTGGAVETQYF TGCAGCGTGGCAAAGACAGGGGGCGCGGTGGAGACCCAGTACTTC
TRBJ1-2 - - TRBV12-5 CASGSVQLHGYTF TGTGCTAGTGGGAGTGTGCAACTTCATGGCTACACCTTC
TRBJ2-7 TRBD2 once TRBV7-4 CASSLVLAGHYEQYF TGTGCCAGCAGCTTAGTGCTAGCGGGGCACTACGAGCAGTACTTC
TRBJ2-7 TRBD2 - TRBV7-9 CASSLGIRYPSGGDEQYF TGTGCCAGCAGCTTAGGGATCCGGTATCCTAGCGGGGGCGACGAGCAGTACTTC
TRBJ2-5 TRBD1 - TRBV7-8 CASSLEDLDRGRETQYF TGTGCCAGCAGCTTAGAAGATCTGGACAGGGGGCGAGAGACCCAGTACTTC
TRBJ1-6 - - TRBV28 CASSFNGFRYNSPLHF TGTGCCAGCAGTTTTAACGGGTTTAGATATAATTCACCCCTCCACTTT